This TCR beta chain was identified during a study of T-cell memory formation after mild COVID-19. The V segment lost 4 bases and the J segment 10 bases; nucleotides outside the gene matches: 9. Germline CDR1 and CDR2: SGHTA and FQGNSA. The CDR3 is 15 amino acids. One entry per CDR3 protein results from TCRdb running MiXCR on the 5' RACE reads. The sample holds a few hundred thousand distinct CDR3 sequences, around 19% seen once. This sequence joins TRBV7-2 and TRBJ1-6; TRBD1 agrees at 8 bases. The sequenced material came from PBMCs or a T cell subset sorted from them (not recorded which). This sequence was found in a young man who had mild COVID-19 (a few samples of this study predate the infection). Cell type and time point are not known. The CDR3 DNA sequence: TGTGCCAGCAGCTCTTACGCCGGGACAGGATCACCCCTCCACTTT. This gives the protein CASSSYAGTGSPLHF.